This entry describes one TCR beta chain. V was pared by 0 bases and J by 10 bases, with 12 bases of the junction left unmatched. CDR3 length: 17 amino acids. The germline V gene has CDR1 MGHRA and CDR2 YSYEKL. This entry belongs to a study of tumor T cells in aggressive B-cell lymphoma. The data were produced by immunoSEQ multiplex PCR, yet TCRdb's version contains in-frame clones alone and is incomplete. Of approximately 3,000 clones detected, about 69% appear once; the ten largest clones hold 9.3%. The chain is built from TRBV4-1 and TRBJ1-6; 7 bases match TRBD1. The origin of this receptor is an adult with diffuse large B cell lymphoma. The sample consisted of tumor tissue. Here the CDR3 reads CASSQDVRQGGGSPLHF. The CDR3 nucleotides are TGCGCCAGCAGCCAAGATGTTAGACAGGGTGGGGGATCACCCCTCCACTTT.